The 4 T cell receptor beta chains in this list originate from one sample, sequenced in a study of T cells after yellow fever vaccination. From the 5' RACE reads, TCRdb called clonotypes with MiXCR, one entry per CDR3 protein. Here the sample spans hundreds of thousands of distinct CDR3 sequences, 20% to 25% being singletons. This specimen consisted of PBMCs, obtained 21 days after the first yellow fever vaccination. The receptors derive from a man aged 18 to 29 who received the YFV17D yellow fever vaccine.

V usage is TRBV7-9 and J usage is TRBJ2-7; TRBD1 agrees at 7 bases. Per germline, CDR1 SEHNR and CDR2 FQNEAQ (reference sequence). CDR3 length: 14 residues. The V and J ends lost 1 base and 2 bases, in that order; junction bases with no gene match: 2. The CDR3 region has the DNA TGTGCCAGCAGCTTAGAGGGGGCCCCCTACGAGCAGTACTTC. This encodes CASSLEGAPYEQYF.

This clonotype was detected only a few times. The chain carries TRBV6-1 and TRBJ2-1; tentatively, D is TRBD2 (5 bases). Trimming took off 4 bases at V and 12 bases at J, with 19 bases between the two ends. CDR3 length equals 14 residues. Germline V gene data show CDR1 as MNHNS and CDR2 as SASEGT. The CDR3 DNA reads TGTGCCAGCAGTGCCCTGGGAGCCCCCGGGTCGCAGTTCTTC. It codes for CASSALGAPGSQFF.

This clonotype was seen a few times. V and J are TRBV4-2 and TRBJ1-6; D remains unclear. CDR1 and CDR2 (germline): LGHNA, YNFKEQ. CDR3 length: 13 amino acids. The V and J ends lost 0 bases and 10 bases respectively, with 7 bases between them. CDR3 coding DNA: TGTGCCAGCAGCCAAGAGCCGAGATCACCCCTCCACTTT. It yields the protein CASSQEPRSPLHF.

In this sample, this clonotype turned up many times. The chain employs TRBV3-1 and TRBJ2-1; TRBD2 matches 7 bases. Germline trimming cut 3 bases from V and 2 bases from J; bases unmatched to any gene: 4. CDR1 is LGHDT, CDR2 YNNKEL, per germline (reference sequence). CDR3 length equals 15 residues. In DNA, the CDR3 is TGTGCCAGCAGCCATGTACTAGCGCCCTACAATGAGCAGTTCTTC. Translated: CASSHVLAPYNEQFF.